This passage covers 20 T cell receptor beta chains from one sample sequenced in a study of STAT5B mutations in CD4+ large granular lymphocyte leukemia. TCRdb's copy holds only in-frame clones and misses some; the assay was immunoSEQ multiplex PCR. This table holds about 30,000 clones, roughly three quarters found once. The sequencing sample was made of CD4+ T cells from blood buffy coats. The receptors originated from a human donor in good health.

This chain connects TRBV2 to TRBJ2-2; 8 nucleotides agree with TRBD1. The germline V gene encodes CDR1 SNHLY and CDR2 FYNNEI. This CDR3 spans 14 amino acids. The V gene end was trimmed by 5 bases and the J gene end by 3 bases; junction bases not matched to a gene: 2. In DNA form, the CDR3 reads TGTGCCAGCAGTAAGGACAGGGACACCGGGGAGCTGTTTTTT. Protein sequence: CASSKDRDTGELFF.

The chain couples TRBV10-3 to TRBJ1-2; D might be TRBD1 (5 bases). From germline, CDR1 is ENHRY and CDR2 SYGVKD. Trimming cost V 6 bases and J 4 bases, with 27 bases left between them. This CDR3 spans 18 amino acids. In nucleotides, the CDR3 is TGTGCCATCAGGGAGACAGCCGGGGGAGGGGATGCCCCCTATGGCTACACCTTC. This codes for CAIRETAGGGDAPYGYTF.

This chain links TRBV19 with TRBJ2-6; D is perhaps TRBD1 (6 bases). The V gene's germline CDR1 is LNHDA and CDR2 SQIVND (reference sequence). The CDR3 is made up of 15 amino acids. V lost 6 bases to trimming and J lost 2 bases, with 11 bases between them. The CDR3 spells CASSDGTPGANVLTF. For the CDR3, the DNA is TGTGCCAGTAGCGACGGGACACCTGGGGCCAACGTCCTGACTTTC. Filled out from reference TRBV19 and TRBJ2-6, the complete variable domain reads DGGITQSPKYLFRKEGQNVTLSCEQNLNHDAMYWYRQDPGQGLRLIYYSQIVNDFQKGDIAEGYSVSREKKESFPLTVTSAQKNPTAFYLCASSDGTPGANVLTFGAGSRLTVL.

V is TRBV11-2 and J is TRBJ2-7; 7 bases fit TRBD1. From germline, CDR1 is SGHAT and CDR2 FQNNGV. The CDR3 consists of 15 residues. Germline trimming cut 8 bases from V and 3 bases from J; bases unmatched to any gene: 13. CDR3 protein: CASVTSTGMSYEQYF. CDR3 DNA sequence: TGTGCCAGCGTAACATCGACAGGGATGAGCTACGAGCAGTACTTC.

This CDR3 is CASGYLRDQPQHF. For the CDR3, the DNA is TGTGCCAGCGGGTATTTAAGGGATCAGCCCCAGCATTTT. This chain links TRBV6-6 with TRBJ1-5; D is unclear. Deletions cut 8 bases from V and 5 bases from J, with 13 bases between. This CDR3 is 13 amino acids long. Looked up from germline, CDR1 is MNHNY and CDR2 is SVGAGI (reference sequence).

The sample holds a few counts of this clone. The chain is built from TRBV19 and TRBJ2-7; D is perhaps TRBD1 (6 bases). The germline V gene has CDR1 LNHDA and CDR2 SQIVND (reference sequence). This CDR3 is 14 amino acids long. V lost 6 bases and J 3 bases, leaving 15 bases between the germline ends. The DNA for the CDR3 is TGTGCCAGTAGGGACAGCGGCCGAGGCTACGAGCAGTACTTC. It encodes CASRDSGRGYEQYF.

The CDR3, as DNA: TGTGCCAGCAGCTCCCCCCAATCGGTCTACGAGCAGTACTTC. This gives the protein CASSSPQSVYEQYF. The chain couples TRBV7-2 to TRBJ2-7; no reliable D call. Germline V gene data show CDR1 as SGHTA and CDR2 as FQGNSA. CDR3 length equals 14 residues. Between the trimmed V and J ends, which lost 4 bases and 3 bases, there was a span of 13 bases.

The chain combines TRBV6-4 with TRBJ2-1; D gene ambiguous. The V and J ends lost 5 bases and 1 base respectively, with 12 bases between them. CDR1 and CDR2 (germline): MRHNA, SNTAGT. The CDR3 extends over 15 amino acids. The CDR3 region is CASSSLPGSYNEQFF. The CDR3, as DNA: TGTGCCAGCAGTAGCCTCCCCGGGTCCTACAATGAGCAGTTCTTC.

This clone occurred a few times. The chain carries TRBV6-4 and TRBJ2-1; 9 bases map to TRBD1. The CDR3 runs to 16 residues. CDR1 and CDR2 from the germline V gene are MRHNA and SNTAGT. V dropped 0 bases and J dropped 8; count of bases not matched to a gene: 8. The CDR3 loop is CASSDSHGTGRDEQFF. The CDR3 nucleotides read TGTGCCAGCAGTGACTCACACGGGACAGGGCGGGATGAGCAGTTCTTC.

V usage is TRBV11-2 and J usage is TRBJ2-1; TRBD2 agrees at 7 bases. CDR3 length: 14 amino acids. Germline CDR1 SGHAT, CDR2 FQNNGV. V trimming: 5 bases; J trimming: 3 bases; junction bases outside the gene matches: 4. The CDR3 protein is CASSPSGGYNEQFF. The CDR3 bases are TGTGCCAGCAGCCCGTCGGGAGGCTACAATGAGCAGTTCTTC. The variable domain in full, completed from reference TRBV11-2 and TRBJ2-1, reads EAGVAQSPRYKIIEKRQSVAFWCNPISGHATLYWYQQILGQGPKLLIQFQNNGVVDDSQLPKDRFSAERLKGVDSTLKIQPAKLEDSAVYLCASSPSGGYNEQFFGPGTRLTVL.

In this sample, this clone is medium-sized (0.01 to 0.1%). The chain links TRBV15 to TRBJ1-6; D remains ambiguous. The CDR3 extends over 15 amino acids. CDR1 is LNHNV and CDR2 is YYDKDF in the germline V gene (reference sequence). Trimming took off 0 bases at V and 11 bases at J, with 14 bases between the two ends. Written as DNA, the CDR3 is TGTGCCACCAGCAGAGATAAGGTGGTAGGAACACCCCTCCACTTT. It translates to CATSRDKVVGTPLHF.

The chain uses TRBV5-1 and TRBJ2-1; D gene uncertain. CDR3 length equals 14 residues. V lost 4 bases and J 5 bases, leaving 13 bases between the germline ends. Germline assignment: CDR1 SGHRS and CDR2 YFSETQ. Here the CDR3 DNA reads TGCGCCAGCAGCCCAGTGCAGGTTAACAATGAGCAGTTCTTC. Translated: CASSPVQVNNEQFF.

This clone was picked up one time. The V gene is TRBV15, the J gene TRBJ2-1; 10 nucleotides match TRBD2. V shed 4 bases, J shed 5 bases, and the junction held 8 bases outside the gene matches. Germline V CDR1 and CDR2: LNHNV, YYDKDF (reference sequence). The CDR3 loop spans 16 amino acids. The CDR3 region is CATSIGLAGADNEQFF. CDR3 coding DNA: TGTGCCACCAGCATAGGTCTAGCGGGGGCAGACAATGAGCAGTTCTTC.

The genes are TRBV5-6 and TRBJ2-2; perhaps TRBD2 as D (5 bases). The V gene lost 2 bases and the J gene lost 6 bases, with 5 bases spanning the gap. This CDR3 contains 12 residues. Per germline, CDR1 SGHDT and CDR2 YYEEEE. CDR3 region: CASSFSAGELFF. The CDR3 coding sequence is TGTGCCAGCAGCTTTAGCGCCGGGGAGCTGTTTTTT.

CDR3 amino acids: CASSSWDTQETQYF. Written as DNA, the CDR3 is TGTGCCAGTAGCTCCTGGGACACCCAAGAGACCCAGTACTTC. The chain uses TRBV19 and TRBJ2-5; tentatively, D is TRBD1 (6 bases). The V gene lost 6 bases and the J gene lost 1 base, with 12 bases spanning the gap. The germline V gene has CDR1 LNHDA and CDR2 SQIVND (reference sequence). The CDR3 covers 14 residues. The whole variable domain, filled in from reference TRBV19 and TRBJ2-5, reads DGGITQSPKYLFRKEGQNVTLSCEQNLNHDAMYWYRQDPGQGLRLIYYSQIVNDFQKGDIAEGYSVSREKKESFPLTVTSAQKNPTAFYLCASSSWDTQETQYFGPGTRLLVL.

The rearrangement joins TRBV15 to TRBJ2-7; D not resolved. Trimming took off 3 bases at V and 7 bases at J, with 10 bases between the two ends. CDR1 and CDR2 from the germline V gene are LNHNV and YYDKDF (reference sequence). The CDR3 totals 12 residues. The CDR3: CATSRTAVEQYF. As DNA, the CDR3 is TGTGCCACCAGCAGGACGGCGGTGGAGCAGTACTTC.

This clone was seen just once. V usage is TRBV5-3 and J usage is TRBJ2-4, with 7 bases fitting TRBD2. TRBV5-3 is assigned to the ORF class and has an uncertain function. The CDR3 runs 17 residues. V shed 0 bases, J shed 0 bases, and the junction held 6 bases outside the gene matches. The CDR3 sequence is CARSLERDPLAKNIQYF. The DNA of the CDR3 is TGTGCCAGAAGCTTGGAGCGGGATCCCTTAGCCAAAAACATTCAGTACTTC.

This rearrangement joins TRBV19 to TRBJ1-2; 10 nucleotides align to TRBD1. In germline, CDR1 is LNHDA, CDR2 SQIVND (reference sequence). This CDR3 region has 16 residues. Trimming took 7 bases from V and 8 from J; bases not matched to a gene: 16. The CDR3 DNA reads TGTGCCAGTACTTTGACAGGGGGCGCGAGAAGAGCGGGCTACACCTTC. Translated: CASTLTGGARRAGYTF.

CDR3 coding DNA: TGTGCCAGCAGTCCGCGCCGGGACTACTACAATGAGCAGTTCTTC. Translation: CASSPRRDYYNEQFF. The rearrangement uses TRBV27 and TRBJ2-1, with 7 bases fitting TRBD2. Germline values: CDR1 MNHEY, CDR2 SMNVEV (reference sequence). The CDR3 consists of 15 residues. Trimming cost V 5 bases and J 3 bases; bases outside gene matches: 7.

A few counts support this clone. The chain combines TRBV9 with TRBJ1-3; D is possibly TRBD1 (5 bases). Trimming left V 1 base short and J 2 bases short, with 10 bases between. This CDR3 contains 15 residues. CDR1 is SGDLS and CDR2 is YYNGEE in the germline V gene. The CDR3: CASSVSGGAGNTIYF. CDR3 nucleotides: TGTGCCAGCAGCGTATCCGGGGGGGCTGGAAACACCATATATTTT.